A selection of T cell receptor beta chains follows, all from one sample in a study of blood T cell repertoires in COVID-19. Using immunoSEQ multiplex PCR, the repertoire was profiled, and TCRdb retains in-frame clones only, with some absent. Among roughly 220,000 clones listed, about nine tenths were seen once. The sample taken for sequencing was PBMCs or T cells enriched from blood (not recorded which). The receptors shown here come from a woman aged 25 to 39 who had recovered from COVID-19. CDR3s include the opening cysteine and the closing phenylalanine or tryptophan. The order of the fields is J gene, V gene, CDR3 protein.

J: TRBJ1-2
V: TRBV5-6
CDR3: CASSLTHRDGYTF

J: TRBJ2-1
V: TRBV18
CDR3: CASSPLPGVVNEQFF

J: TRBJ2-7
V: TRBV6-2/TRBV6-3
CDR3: CASSSQTTSGIFYEQYF

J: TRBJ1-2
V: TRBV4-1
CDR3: CASSRGQGNGYTF

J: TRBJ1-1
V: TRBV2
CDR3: CASKGTENTEAFF

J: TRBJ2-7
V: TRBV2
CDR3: CASLLAGPRGEQYF

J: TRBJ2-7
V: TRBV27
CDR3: CASTEYEQYF

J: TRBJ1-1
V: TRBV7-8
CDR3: CASSRTGIGAFF

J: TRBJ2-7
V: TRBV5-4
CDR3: CASSLRTGEVEQYF

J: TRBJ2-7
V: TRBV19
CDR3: CASSARGRAYEQYF

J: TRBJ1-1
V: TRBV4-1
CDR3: CASSPSLPRGMNTEAFF

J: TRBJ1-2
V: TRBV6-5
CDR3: CASSSRDRAAYGYTF

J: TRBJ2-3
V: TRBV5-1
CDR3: CASSLFRGGTDTQYF

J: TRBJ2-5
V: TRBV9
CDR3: CASSVESVRETQYF

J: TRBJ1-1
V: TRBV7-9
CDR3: CASSFSTGRGNTEAFF

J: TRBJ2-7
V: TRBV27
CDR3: CASSPSRIRLEQYF

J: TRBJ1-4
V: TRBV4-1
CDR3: CASSHGRTGWYEKLFF

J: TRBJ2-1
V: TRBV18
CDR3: CASSPRQGRDEQFF

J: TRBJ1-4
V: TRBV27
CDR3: CASSFVGRGTNEKLFF

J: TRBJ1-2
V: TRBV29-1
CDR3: CSVLTGTGYGYTF

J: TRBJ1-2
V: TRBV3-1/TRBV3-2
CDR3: CASSQGVQGTRYGYTF

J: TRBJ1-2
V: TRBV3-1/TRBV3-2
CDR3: CASSQVANYGYTF

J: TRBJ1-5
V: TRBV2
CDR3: CASRAGGQVNQPQHF

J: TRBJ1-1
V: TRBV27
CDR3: CASREGNTEAFF

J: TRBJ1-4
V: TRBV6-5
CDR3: CASKNDRGREKLFF

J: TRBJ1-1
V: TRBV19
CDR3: CASSILGGVPEAFF

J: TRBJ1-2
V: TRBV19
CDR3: CASSTSTGGGYGYTF

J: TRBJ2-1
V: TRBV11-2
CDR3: CASSLVGAGRYNEQFF

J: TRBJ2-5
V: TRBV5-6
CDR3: CASRQANQETQYF

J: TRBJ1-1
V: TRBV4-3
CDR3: CASSQDMGGVYTEAFF

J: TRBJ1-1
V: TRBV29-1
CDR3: CSAADGGNTEAFF

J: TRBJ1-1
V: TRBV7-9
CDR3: CASSLVTGGEAFF

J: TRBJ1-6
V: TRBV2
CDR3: CASKGGTGGNSPLHF

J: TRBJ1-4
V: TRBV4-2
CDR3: CASSQPGQGNEKLFF

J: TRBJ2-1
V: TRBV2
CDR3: CARKRGSSYNEQFF

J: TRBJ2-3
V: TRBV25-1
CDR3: CASSDSRTGSTDTQYF

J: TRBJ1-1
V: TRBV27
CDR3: CASSQAFGTVMNTEAFF

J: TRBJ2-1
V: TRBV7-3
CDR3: CASSLSGGVNEQFF

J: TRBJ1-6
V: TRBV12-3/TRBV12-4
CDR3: CASRRGRNSPLHF

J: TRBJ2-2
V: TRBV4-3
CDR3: CASSQDGTSPSGELFF

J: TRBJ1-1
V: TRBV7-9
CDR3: CASSLSSFNTEAFF